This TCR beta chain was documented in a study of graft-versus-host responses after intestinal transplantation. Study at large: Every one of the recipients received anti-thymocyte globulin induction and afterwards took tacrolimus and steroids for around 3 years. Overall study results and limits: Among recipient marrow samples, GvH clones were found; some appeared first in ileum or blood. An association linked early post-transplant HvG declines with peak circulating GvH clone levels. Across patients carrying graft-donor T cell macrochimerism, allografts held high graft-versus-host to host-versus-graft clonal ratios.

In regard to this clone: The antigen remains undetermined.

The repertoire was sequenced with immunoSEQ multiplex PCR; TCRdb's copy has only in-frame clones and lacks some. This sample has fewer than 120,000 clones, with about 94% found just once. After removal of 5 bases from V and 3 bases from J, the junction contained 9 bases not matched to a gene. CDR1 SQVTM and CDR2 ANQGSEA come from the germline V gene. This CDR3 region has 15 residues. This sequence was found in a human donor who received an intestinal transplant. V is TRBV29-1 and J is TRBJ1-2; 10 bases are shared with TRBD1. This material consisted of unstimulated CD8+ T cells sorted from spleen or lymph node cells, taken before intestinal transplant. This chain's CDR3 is CSVRGQGQVDYGYTF. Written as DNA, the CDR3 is TGCAGCGTTCGGGGACAGGGGCAAGTGGACTATGGCTACACCTTC. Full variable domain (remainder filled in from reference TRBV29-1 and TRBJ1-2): SAVISQKPSRDICQRGTSLTIQCQVDSQVTMMFWYRQQPGQSLTLIATANQGSEATYESGFVIDKFPISRPNLTFSTLTVSNMSPEDSSIYLCSVRGQGQVDYGYTFGSGTRLTVV.